Presented here are 31 T cell receptor beta chains from one specimen sequenced in a study of control samples from healthy donors and cancer patients. The assay was immunoSEQ multiplex PCR, and TCRdb's table has in-frame clones only and misses some. The sample has about 24,000 clones; approximately 83% are singletons. Sequencing was done on a sample of PBMCs. The source of these receptors is a man aged 60-69 years with head and neck cancer.

DNA for the CDR3: TGTGCCAGCAGCCATCGGACAGGGGGTTTAGGGGAGCCCCAGCATTTT. As protein: CASSHRTGGLGEPQHF. The gene calls are TRBV13 and TRBJ1-5, with TRBD1 matching over 10 bases. Germline-derived CDR1 and CDR2 are PRHDT and FYEKMQ (reference sequence). CDR3 length: 16 amino acids. Losses at the gene ends were 5 bases for V and 8 bases for J; bases not matched to a gene: 12.

V and J are TRBV28 and TRBJ2-3; possibly TRBD1 or TRBD2 for D (5 bases each). The CDR3 is made up of 16 amino acids. Germline-derived CDR1 and CDR2 are MDHEN and SYDVKM. Trimming cost V 2 bases and J 4 bases, with 16 bases left between them. Here the CDR3 DNA reads TGTGCCAGCAGTTTACCCGGGGCCCCGGACGCAGATACGCAGTATTTT. Translated, it gives CASSLPGAPDADTQYF. The full variable domain, with the rest looked up from reference TRBV28 and TRBJ2-3, is DVKVTQSSRYLVKRTGEKVFLECVQDMDHENMFWYRQDPGLGLRLIYFSYDVKMKEKGDIPEGYSVSREKKERFSLILESASTNQTSMYLCASSLPGAPDADTQYFGPGTRLTVL.

The gene calls are TRBV30 and TRBJ2-7; D is possibly TRBD1 (5 bases). Germline CDR1 and CDR2: GTSNPN and SVGIG (reference sequence). The CDR3 has 13 residues. V lost 4 bases and J 2 bases, leaving 12 bases between the germline ends. CDR3 amino acids: CAWKVKGAYEQYF. The CDR3 bases are TGTGCCTGGAAAGTGAAAGGGGCCTACGAGCAGTACTTC.

Here the CDR3 reads CASSLGGGQSSYEQYF. CDR3 nucleotides: TGTGCCAGCAGCTTAGGTGGCGGGCAGAGCTCCTACGAGCAGTACTTC. The chain couples TRBV7-2 to TRBJ2-7, with D possibly matching TRBD2 (5 bases). The CDR3 contains 16 residues. Between the trimmed V and J ends, which lost 1 base and 0 bases, there was a span of 13 bases. CDR1 and CDR2 from the germline V gene are SGHTA and FQGNSA.

The chain carries TRBV5-1 and TRBJ2-3; D not resolved. Per the germline V gene, CDR1 is SGHRS and CDR2 is YFSETQ. V was clipped by 2 bases and J by 4 bases, with 11 bases between them. This CDR3 has 14 amino acids. The CDR3 reads CASSLYRGADTQYF. CDR3 coding DNA: TGCGCCAGCAGCTTATACCGTGGGGCAGATACGCAGTATTTT.

The chain uses TRBV30 and TRBJ2-7; the match to TRBD2 covers 8 bases. In germline, CDR1 is GTSNPN, CDR2 SVGIG (reference sequence). The CDR3 is 13 amino acids. Trimming at V came to 4 bases and at J to 4 bases, leaving 6 bases not matched to a gene. The CDR3 loop is CAWTERGLYEQYF. Written as DNA, the CDR3 is TGTGCCTGGACGGAGCGGGGGCTTTACGAGCAGTACTTC.

This clone showed up just a few times. V and J are TRBV5-4 and TRBJ2-7; tentative D call: TRBD1 (6 bases). V was cut by 4 bases and J by 4 bases, with 15 bases left in between. The CDR3 length is 14 residues. Germline values: CDR1 SGHNT, CDR2 YYREEE (reference sequence). CDR3 sequence: CASSLDQGKYEQYF. CDR3 in DNA: TGTGCCAGCAGCCTCGACCAGGGGAAGTACGAGCAGTACTTC.

V and J are TRBV13 and TRBJ2-2, with 8 bases that match TRBD1. With 2 bases clipped from V and 0 bases from J, the junction kept 2 bases outside the gene matches. In germline, CDR1 is PRHDT, CDR2 FYEKMQ (reference sequence). This CDR3 spans 16 amino acids. The chain's CDR3 is CASSLTTGANTGELFF. Written as DNA, the CDR3 is TGTGCCAGCAGCTTAACGACAGGGGCGAACACCGGGGAGCTGTTTTTT. Looking up the rest from reference TRBV13 and TRBJ2-2 gives the full variable domain: AAGVIQSPRHLIKEKRETATLKCYPIPRHDTVYWYQQGPGQDPQFLISFYEKMQSDKGSIPDRFSAQQFSDYHSELNMSSLELGDSALYFCASSLTTGANTGELFFGEGSRLTVL.

J is TRBJ1-6 and V is TRBV6-5; the match to TRBD1 covers 8 bases. The CDR3 length is 15 residues. Germline CDR1 reads MNHEY; CDR2 reads SVGAGI. V trimming: 2 bases; J trimming: 8 bases; junction bases outside the gene matches: 5. The DNA of the CDR3 is TGTGCCAGCAGTTACCTAGGACAGGGCTATTCACCCCTCCACTTT. Translating gives CASSYLGQGYSPLHF.

This clone was seen only once. The genes are TRBV7-2 and TRBJ1-5; possible D gene TRBD1, 6 bases. Deletions cut 5 bases from V and 0 bases from J, with 8 bases between. The CDR3 is made up of 14 amino acids. Germline V gene lookup returns CDR1 SGHTA and CDR2 FQGNSA. Written as DNA, the CDR3 is TGTGCCAGCAGCCAAGGGGGTAGCAATCAGCCCCAGCATTTT. Translated, it gives CASSQGGSNQPQHF.

This clone occurred a few times. The chain has TRBV7-2 and TRBJ1-1; D is ambiguous. V gave up 6 bases and J gave up 7 bases, with 18 bases separating them. Germline CDR1 reads SGHTA; CDR2 reads FQGNSA. CDR3 length equals 14 residues. This CDR3 reads CASRPSWQSLEAFF. The DNA of the CDR3 is TGTGCCAGCAGGCCCTCGTGGCAGAGTCTTGAAGCTTTCTTT.

The J gene is TRBJ1-6, the V gene TRBV19; D perhaps matches TRBD1 (6 bases). This CDR3 has 15 amino acids. Per germline, CDR1 LNHDA and CDR2 SQIVND (reference sequence). V was trimmed by 5 bases and J by 10 bases, leaving 18 bases between them. CDR3 DNA: TGTGCCAGTAGTCCCTACAGGGACATGCGGTCACCCCTCCACTTT. As protein: CASSPYRDMRSPLHF.

This clone was picked up one time. The J gene is TRBJ2-3, the V gene TRBV5-5, with 8 positions matching TRBD1. V was clipped by 5 bases and J by 1 base; unmatched bases: 3. CDR3 length: 14 amino acids. Germline V CDR1 and CDR2: SGHKS, YYEKEE (reference sequence). CDR3 coding DNA: TGTGCCAGCAGGACGACAGGGGGCACAGATACGCAGTATTTT. It yields the protein CASRTTGGTDTQYF.

This clone is large in the sample. The rearrangement links TRBV9 to TRBJ2-5; a weak D match, TRBD2 (5 bases). This CDR3 is built from 15 residues. V lost 3 bases, J lost 4 bases, and 16 bases lay in between. Germline lookup yields CDR1 SGDLS and CDR2 YYNGEE. As DNA, the CDR3 is TGTGCCAGCAGCGAAAGAAACGGGGTGGGAGAGACCCAGTACTTC. The encoded protein is CASSERNGVGETQYF.

V and J are TRBV6-5 and TRBJ1-2; TRBD1 aligns across 8 bases. Germline CDR1 MNHEY, CDR2 SVGAGI. The V segment lost 8 bases and the J segment 8 bases; nucleotides outside the gene matches: 13. This CDR3 is 14 amino acids long. The CDR3: CASSKDRGIRGYTF. The CDR3 nucleotides read TGTGCCAGCTCAAAAGACAGGGGCATTAGGGGCTACACCTTC.

Comment on this clone: The same CDR3 also results from other DNA sequences found in this sample. The chain recombines TRBV28 with TRBJ2-2; D not certain. CDR1 MDHEN and CDR2 SYDVKM come from the germline V gene. CDR3 length equals 12 residues. The V end lost 5 bases, the J end lost 5 bases, and 6 bases lay between the germline ends. DNA of the CDR3: TGTGCCAGCAGTACACCGACCGGGGAGCTGTTTTTT. Translating gives CASSTPTGELFF.

About this clone: The junction differs from germline at one of its ends, possibly a read error. V gene TRBV7-7 combines with J gene TRBJ1-1, with D hard to call. From germline, CDR1 is SSHAT and CDR2 FNYEAQ (reference sequence). This CDR3 contains 13 residues. The CDR3 DNA sequence: TGTGCTAGCAGCTTATCGGCGAACACTGAAGCTTTCTTT. It specifies CASSLSANTEAFF.

The genes are TRBV6-5 and TRBJ1-4; 9 bases agree with TRBD1. The V gene's germline CDR1 is MNHEY and CDR2 SVGAGI. V shed 6 bases and J 4 bases; nucleotides not matched to a gene: 6. The CDR3 loop spans 15 amino acids. CDR3: CASSSGQGLNEKLFF. In DNA, the CDR3 is TGTGCCAGCAGCAGCGGACAGGGGCTTAATGAAAAACTGTTTTTT.

The chain recombines TRBV21-1 with TRBJ2-2; the table gives TRBD2 as D, unverified against the DNA. TRBV21-1 is a pseudogene segment. The CDR3 covers 19 residues. The CDR3 region is CASSKDSGGASSNTGELFF. In nucleotides, the CDR3 is TGTGCCAGCAGCAAAGATAGCGGGGGGGCGTCGTCGAACACCGGGGAGCTGTTTTTT.

This clone has just one count. This rearrangement joins TRBV20-1 to TRBJ1-5; D is unresolved. The CDR3 is made up of 12 amino acids. Between the trimmed V and J ends, which lost 3 bases and 4 bases, there was a span of 7 bases. Per the germline V gene, CDR1 is DFQATT and CDR2 is SNEGSKA (reference sequence). The CDR3 loop is CSASDGNQPQHF. DNA of the CDR3: TGCAGTGCTAGTGACGGGAATCAGCCCCAGCATTTT.

The chain uses TRBV7-2 and TRBJ2-1; no clear D gene. Germline CDR1 SGHTA, CDR2 FQGNSA. The CDR3 spans 15 residues. V was shortened by 1 base and J by 3 bases, with 10 bases between the two germline ends. CDR3 sequence reads: CASSLVARSYNEQFF. Written as DNA, the CDR3 is TGTGCCAGCAGCTTAGTGGCGCGGAGCTACAATGAGCAGTTCTTC.

The chain recombines TRBV19 with TRBJ1-4; D gene uncertain. The CDR3 runs 15 residues. CDR1 is LNHDA, CDR2 SQIVND, per germline (reference sequence). V gave up 2 bases and J gave up 0 bases, with 7 bases separating them. CDR3 in amino acids: CASSIREPTNEKLFF. The CDR3 DNA reads TGTGCCAGTAGTATAAGGGAACCAACTAATGAAAAACTGTTTTTT.

V is TRBV3-1 (or the pseudogene TRBV3-2) and J is TRBJ1-2; 7 positions agree with TRBD1. This CDR3 is built from 15 residues. J gave up 3 bases and V 0 bases, and 4 bases lay outside the gene matches. Germline-derived CDR1 and CDR2 are LGHDT and YNNKEL (reference sequence). The CDR3 bases are TGTGCCAGCAGCCAAGATGTAGGGGGCTACTATGGCTACACCTTC. Its translation is CASSQDVGGYYGYTF.

The gene calls are TRBV6-2 or TRBV6-3 and TRBJ2-2; D unresolved. Germline V gene sequence: CDR1 MNHEY, CDR2 SVGEGT. The CDR3 covers 12 residues. The V end lost 6 bases, the J end lost 4 bases, and 6 bases lay between the germline ends. The CDR3 nucleotides read TGTGCCAGCAGCTCTAGCACCGGGGAGCTGTTTTTT. Its translation is CASSSSTGELFF.

This clone was observed a few times. The V gene is TRBV9, the J gene TRBJ2-1; 11 bases are shared with TRBD2. The V segment lost 2 bases and the J segment 3 bases; nucleotides outside the gene matches: 4. Per the germline V gene, CDR1 is SGDLS and CDR2 is YYNGEE. The CDR3 totals 16 residues. The CDR3 region has the DNA TGTGCCAGCAGCGTTCGGACTAGCGGGTTCTACAATGAGCAGTTCTTC. It is translated as CASSVRTSGFYNEQFF.

This clone has just one count. This chain joins TRBV5-4 and TRBJ2-1, with 11 nucleotides matching TRBD2. The CDR3 runs 13 residues. Germline V CDR1 and CDR2: SGHNT, YYREEE (reference sequence). Trimming took 4 bases from V and 10 from J; bases not matched to a gene: 4. CDR3 DNA sequence: TGTGCCAGCAGCATAGCGGGGGGGCCCGAGCAGTTCTTC. Its translation: CASSIAGGPEQFF.

The chain has TRBV11-2 and TRBJ2-1, with no clear D. The CDR3 has 12 residues. Trimming cost V 1 base and J 9 bases, with 7 bases left between them. From germline, CDR1 is SGHAT and CDR2 FQNNGV. CDR3 sequence reads: CASSLVGSEQFF. The CDR3 DNA is TGTGCCAGCAGCTTAGTGGGATCTGAGCAGTTCTTC.

This chain uses TRBV11-3 with TRBJ2-7; D is unclear. There are 15 residues in the CDR3. CDR1 and CDR2 (germline): SGHNT, YENEEA. Trimming left V 5 bases short and J 3 bases short, with 17 bases between. CDR3 nucleotides: TGTGCCAGCAGCCTCAGATCCAGCTCTTTCTACGAGCAGTACTTC. The encoded protein is CASSLRSSSFYEQYF.

J is TRBJ2-7 and V is TRBV11-3; no reliable D call. Trimming stripped 5 bases from V and 7 bases from J, with 15 bases between. Germline assignment: CDR1 SGHNT and CDR2 YENEEA. The CDR3 is made up of 13 amino acids. The CDR3 is CASSNSAVGEQYF. The CDR3 DNA is TGTGCCAGCAGCAATAGTGCGGTCGGGGAGCAGTACTTC.

The rearrangement uses TRBV4-1 and TRBJ2-7; TRBD2 is a possible D gene (7 bases). V was clipped by 1 base and J by 3 bases, with 13 bases between them. Germline V gene data show CDR1 as MGHRA and CDR2 as YSYEKL. This CDR3 contains 15 residues. The CDR3 loop is CASSQVEGGDYEQYF. CDR3 in DNA: TGCGCCAGCAGCCAAGTAGAGGGGGGGGACTACGAGCAGTACTTC.

Concerning this clone itself: Its ends do not fully match the called genes, so a read error is possible. V and J are TRBV7-7 and TRBJ2-7; 7 nucleotides agree with TRBD2. The CDR3 loop spans 15 amino acids. Germline V gene lookup returns CDR1 SSHAT and CDR2 FNYEAQ (reference sequence). The CDR3 is CASSRGLSSLDEQYF. CDR3 nucleotide sequence: TGTGCTAGCAGCCGGGGACTATCGTCCCTGGACGAGCAGTACTTC.